This T cell receptor beta chain originates from a study of cytomegalovirus exposure and HLA in healthy donors. The primer mix had 60 Vbeta and 13 Jbeta primers. Assay: immunoSEQ multiplex PCR; the TCRdb copy retains only in-frame clones and omits some. The table has around 140,000 clones, just under 90% seen once. Germline CDR1 is SGHAT and CDR2 is FQDESV (reference sequence). The CDR3 is 14 amino acids. V was shortened by 5 bases and J by 0 bases, with 10 bases between the two germline ends. The TCR comes from a woman between 25 and 40 years old in good health and CMV-seronegative. Sequencing was done on a sample of PBMCs. This rearrangement joins TRBV11-1 to TRBJ1-1; no clear D. The CDR3 DNA follows: TGTGCCAGCAGCCTAAGCCGGGTGAACACTGAAGCTTTCTTT. Amino acid sequence: CASSLSRVNTEAFF.